The 8 T cell receptor beta chains reported below all come from one sample, sequenced in a study of human T cells and chemical hapten exposure. Time point meaning: patch test 2, 6 weeks after DPC sensitization. Treatment: therapeutic diphenylcyclopropenone sensitization with weekly scalp DPC. Using its own MiXCR run on the RACE reads, TCRdb lists one record per CDR3 protein. The top ten hold around 1.5% of the sample, which has fewer than 85,000 distinct CDR3 sequences, about 9.9% seen once. The sample in question was whole blood, obtained in connection with sensitization to the hapten diphenylcyclopropenone (DPC). The receptors derive from a man between 18 and 35 years old with alopecia areata. Some clones in this sample may be carry-over from other donors' samples.

This rearrangement joins TRBV20-1 to TRBJ2-5; possibly TRBD2 for D (5 bases). This CDR3 contains 15 residues. With 4 bases removed from V and 7 bases from J, the gap between germline ends came to 22 bases. Germline V gene lookup returns CDR1 DFQATT and CDR2 SNEGSKA (reference sequence). CDR3 amino acids: CSAIPPSDPAGTQYF. CDR3 coding DNA: TGCAGTGCTATTCCCCCCAGCGACCCGGCGGGGACCCAGTACTTC.

This clonotype was counted ten times or more. The rearrangement joins TRBV28 to TRBJ2-7, with no clear D. The CDR3 is 13 residues long. V was trimmed by 5 bases and J by 2 bases, leaving 10 bases between them. Germline CDR1 MDHEN, CDR2 SYDVKM. CDR3: CASSPARTYEQYF. In DNA form, the CDR3 reads TGTGCCAGCAGTCCTGCCCGGACCTACGAGCAGTACTTC.

This clonotype was picked up a small number of times. This chain uses TRBV28 with TRBJ2-7; TRBD1 aligns across 7 bases. V shed 6 bases, J shed 5 bases, and the junction held 10 bases outside the gene matches. The CDR3 extends over 14 amino acids. The germline V gene encodes CDR1 MDHEN and CDR2 SYDVKM. Written as DNA, the CDR3 is TGTGCCAGCAGGGGTCCCGGGGACAGCGACGAGCAGTACTTC. This codes for CASRGPGDSDEQYF.

Many counts were recorded for this clonotype. V usage is TRBV7-2 and J usage is TRBJ2-5; no reliable D call. Trimming removed 2 bases at V and 2 bases at J, with 9 bases between. Per germline, CDR1 SGHTA and CDR2 FQGNSA. CDR3 length equals 14 residues. CDR3 sequence: CASSLYMGQETQYF. The CDR3 nucleotides read TGTGCCAGCAGCTTATATATGGGTCAAGAGACCCAGTACTTC.

The chain uses TRBV28 and TRBJ2-6, with D unresolved. The CDR3 spans 14 residues. Trimming took off 3 bases at V and 2 bases at J, with 5 bases between the two ends. Germline V gives CDR1 MDHEN, CDR2 SYDVKM. The CDR3 protein is CASSLQTGANVLTF. DNA of the CDR3: TGTGCCAGCAGTTTGCAGACTGGGGCCAACGTCCTGACTTTC. Complete variable domain (other parts from reference TRBV28 and TRBJ2-6): DVKVTQSSRYLVKRTGEKVFLECVQDMDHENMFWYRQDPGLGLRLIYFSYDVKMKEKGDIPEGYSVSREKKERFSLILESASTNQTSMYLCASSLQTGANVLTFGAGSRLTVL.

The V call is TRBV12-3 or TRBV12-4, the J call TRBJ2-1, with 10 bases aligning to TRBD2. CDR3 size: 16 residues. V lost 1 base to trimming and J lost 3 bases; unmatched junction nucleotides: 3. The CDR3 sequence is CASSLDSGGHYNEQFF. The CDR3 region has the DNA TGTGCCAGCAGTTTAGATAGCGGGGGGCACTACAATGAGCAGTTCTTC.

This clonotype was counted only a few times. The junction departs from germline at one end; a sequencing error may be responsible. The chain joins TRBV10-3 to TRBJ2-7; perhaps TRBD2 as D (7 bases). Germline V gene lookup returns CDR1 ENHRY and CDR2 SYGVKD. CDR3 length: 17 amino acids. This CDR3 is CALRGLQYHRATYEQYF. Written as DNA, the CDR3 is TGTGCCCTCAGGGGACTACAGTACCATCGGGCTACTTACGAGCAGTACTTC.

This clonotype was recorded many times. This chain joins TRBV29-1 and TRBJ1-5, with a possible D match to TRBD1 (6 bases). Between the trimmed V and J ends, which lost 5 bases and 4 bases, there was a span of 12 bases. CDR1 and CDR2 (germline): SQVTM, ANQGSEA. The CDR3 runs to 13 residues. CDR3 bases: TGCAGCGTTCGGGACACTCCTAATCAGCCCCAGCATTTT. As protein: CSVRDTPNQPQHF.